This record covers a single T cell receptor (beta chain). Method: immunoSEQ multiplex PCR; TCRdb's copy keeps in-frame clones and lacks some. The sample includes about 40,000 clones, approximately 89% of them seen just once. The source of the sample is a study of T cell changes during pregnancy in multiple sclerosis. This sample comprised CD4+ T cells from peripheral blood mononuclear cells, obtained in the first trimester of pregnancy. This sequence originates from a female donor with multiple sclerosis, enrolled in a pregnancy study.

CDR3 coding DNA: TGTGCCTGGAGTCCTCAGGGGGCGCAGGGCTACACCTTC. It specifies CAWSPQGAQGYTF. The chain recombines TRBV30 with TRBJ1-2, with 8 positions matching TRBD1. Per germline, CDR1 GTSNPN and CDR2 SVGIG (reference sequence). CDR3 length: 13 residues. The ends lost 2 bases at V and 8 bases at J; junction bases unmatched: 7.